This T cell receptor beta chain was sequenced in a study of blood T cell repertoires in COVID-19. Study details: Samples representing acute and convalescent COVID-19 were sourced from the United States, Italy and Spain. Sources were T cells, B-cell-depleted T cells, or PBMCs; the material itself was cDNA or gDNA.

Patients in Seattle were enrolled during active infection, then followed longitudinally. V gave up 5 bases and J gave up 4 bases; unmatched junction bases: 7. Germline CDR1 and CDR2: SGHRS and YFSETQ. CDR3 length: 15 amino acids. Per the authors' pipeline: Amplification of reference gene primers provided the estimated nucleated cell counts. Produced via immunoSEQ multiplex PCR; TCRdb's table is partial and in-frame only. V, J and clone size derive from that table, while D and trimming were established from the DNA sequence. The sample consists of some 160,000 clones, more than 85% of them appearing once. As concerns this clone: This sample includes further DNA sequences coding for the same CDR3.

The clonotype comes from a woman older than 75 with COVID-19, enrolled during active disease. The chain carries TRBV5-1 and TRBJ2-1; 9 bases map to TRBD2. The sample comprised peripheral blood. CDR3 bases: TGCGCCAGCAGTTTTAGCGGGAGTTCTTACAATGAGCAGTTCTTC. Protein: CASSFSGSSYNEQFF.